Listed here are 7 T cell receptor beta chains from one sample, sequenced in a study of blood T cell repertoires in COVID-19. Some clones are missing from TCRdb's copy, which holds only in-frame ones; the method was immunoSEQ multiplex PCR. The sample lists 390,000 or so clones, 86% seen once, with 1.4% in the top ten. Specimen: peripheral blood. The receptor set was obtained from a young woman with active or convalescent COVID-19.

The J gene is TRBJ1-1, the V gene TRBV7-9; TRBD1 matches 8 bases. The J segment lost 8 bases and the V segment lost 3 bases, leaving 5 bases of the junction unmatched. Per germline, CDR1 SEHNR and CDR2 FQNEAQ (reference sequence). The CDR3 sequence is 13 residues long. The CDR3 loop is CASSLWTGREAFF. Here the CDR3 DNA reads TGTGCCAGCAGCTTGTGGACAGGGAGGGAAGCTTTCTTT. The whole variable domain, filled in from reference TRBV7-9 and TRBJ1-1, reads DTGVSQNPRHKITKRGQNVTFRCDPISEHNRLYWYRQTLGQGPEFLTYFQNEAQLEKSRLLSDRFSAERPKGSFSTLEIQRTEQGDSAMYLCASSLWTGREAFFGQGTRLTVV.

As regards this clone: The same CDR3 can be traced to other DNA sequences in this sample. This chain connects TRBV18 to TRBJ1-2; D possibly corresponds to TRBD1 (5 bases). The ends were cut back, 6 bases at V and 4 bases at J, with 12 bases in the middle. The germline V gene has CDR1 KGHSH and CDR2 LQKENI. The CDR3 spans 13 residues. CDR3 protein: CASSPDSAYGYTF. The CDR3 coding sequence is TGTGCCAGCTCTCCCGACAGCGCCTATGGCTACACCTTC.

V and J are TRBV4-1 and TRBJ2-5, with 12 nucleotides matching TRBD2. Germline CDR1 MGHRA, CDR2 YSYEKL. This CDR3 is 19 amino acids long. Trimming at V came to 0 bases and at J to 2 bases, leaving 10 bases not matched to a gene. CDR3 in amino acids: CASSQDLAPLAGGQETQYF. CDR3 coding DNA: TGCGCCAGCAGCCAAGATTTAGCCCCACTAGCGGGGGGACAAGAGACCCAGTACTTC.

In this sample, this clone turned up once. J is TRBJ1-4 and V is TRBV9; a weak D match, TRBD1 (6 bases). This CDR3 contains 15 residues. V dropped 2 bases and J dropped 2 bases, with 10 bases sitting between them. The germline CDR1 and CDR2 sequences are SGDLS and YYNGEE. Written as DNA, the CDR3 is TGTGCCAGCAGCGTCAACAGGGCCACTAATGAAAAACTGTTTTTT. Its protein is CASSVNRATNEKLFF.

The gene calls are TRBV5-1 and TRBJ2-1, with TRBD1 matching over 7 bases. Per germline, CDR1 SGHRS and CDR2 YFSETQ. The CDR3 contains 16 residues. Trimming removed 4 bases from V and 7 bases from J; junction bases left unmatched: 14. CDR3 nucleotides: TGCGCCAGCAGCCCAAACATAGCAAAGGGACAGAATGAGCAGTTCTTC. It translates to CASSPNIAKGQNEQFF.

This clone has just a few counts. The rearrangement uses TRBV7-9 and TRBJ2-7; a possible D gene is TRBD2 (6 bases). There are 13 residues in the CDR3. CDR1 and CDR2 (germline): SEHNR, FQNEAQ (reference sequence). Trimming cost V 5 bases and J 7 bases, with 15 bases left between them. The CDR3 loop reads CASSLSGSVEQYF. CDR3 nucleotide sequence: TGTGCCAGCAGCCTTAGCGGATCCGTGGAGCAGTACTTC.

The chain couples TRBV3-1 (or the pseudogene TRBV3-2) to TRBJ2-1; D gene ambiguous. The germline V gene encodes CDR1 LGHDT and CDR2 YNNKEL (reference sequence). CDR3 length equals 16 residues. Deletions cut 1 base from V and 8 bases from J, with 18 bases between. The CDR3 DNA reads TGTGCCAGCAGCCAAGGCGCCGTTTACTCCGATCATGAGCAGTTCTTC. Its protein is CASSQGAVYSDHEQFF.